The 15 T cell receptor beta chains reported below all come from one sample, sequenced in a study of identical twins. Each CDR3 protein is one row after TCRdb ran MiXCR on the 5' RACE reads. The sample contains roughly 350,000 distinct CDR3 sequences, about 12% of which appear only once. These data are also associated with another study on yellow fever vaccine responses in identical twins.

Sequences were obtained from CD8+ T cells sorted from blood. Every receptor here comes from a young woman in good health.

This clonotype was seen a handful of times. The chain recombines TRBV12-3 or TRBV12-4 with TRBJ2-4, with TRBD2 matching over 8 bases. The V gene end was trimmed by 5 bases and the J gene end by 7 bases; junction bases not matched to a gene: 7. The CDR3 has 14 amino acids. DNA for the CDR3: TGTGCCAGCAGTGGCCAGCGGGAGAGTAACATTCAGTACTTC. As protein: CASSGQRESNIQYF.

This clonotype was seen more than once but under ten times. The chain has TRBV7-9 and TRBJ1-2; possible D gene TRBD1, 6 bases. The ends were cut back, 10 bases at V and 3 bases at J, with 12 bases in the middle. There are 12 residues in the CDR3. Germline V CDR1 and CDR2: SEHNR, FQNEAQ (reference sequence). As DNA, the CDR3 is TGTGCCATTACGGACAGTGACTATGGCTACACCTTC. Its translation: CAITDSDYGYTF.

There are a few counts of this clonotype. The V and J genes are TRBV15 and TRBJ1-2, with D hard to call. Germline V gene data show CDR1 as LNHNV and CDR2 as YYDKDF (reference sequence). Trimming took off 0 bases at V and 3 bases at J, with 8 bases between the two ends. The length of the CDR3 is 14 residues. Here the CDR3 DNA reads TGTGCCACCAGCAGAGAGGCGAACTACTATGGCTACACCTTC. Translation gives CATSREANYYGYTF.

This clonotype was picked up a small number of times. J is TRBJ1-1 and V is TRBV29-1, with D uncertain. Trimming removed 0 bases from V and 3 bases from J, with 8 bases in between. Germline lookup yields CDR1 SQVTM and CDR2 ANQGSEA. CDR3 length: 13 residues. In DNA form, the CDR3 reads TGCAGCGTTGAAGATGGGCACGACACTGAAGCTTTCTTT. Its translation is CSVEDGHDTEAFF.

This clonotype was observed a few times. The V gene is TRBV12-3 or TRBV12-4, the J gene TRBJ1-3; D is unclear. Trimming cost V 6 bases and J 0 bases, with 18 bases left between them. The CDR3 consists of 17 residues. CDR3 loop: CASSPKGLWGSGNTIYF. The CDR3 region has the DNA TGTGCCAGCAGCCCTAAGGGCTTGTGGGGCTCTGGAAACACCATATATTTT.

The chain carries TRBV6-5 and TRBJ2-1; 7 positions agree with TRBD2. The CDR3 is 13 amino acids. J was trimmed by 5 bases and V by 4 bases; bases with no gene match: 2. The germline gives CDR1 MNHEY, CDR2 SVGAGI. CDR3 sequence: CASSFGRHNEQFF. The CDR3 DNA reads as TGTGCCAGCAGTTTCGGGAGGCACAATGAGCAGTTCTTC.

The table lists this clonotype with a few counts. The V and J genes are TRBV7-9 and TRBJ2-1; D not resolved. Looked up from germline, CDR1 is SEHNR and CDR2 is FQNEAQ (reference sequence). V lost 0 bases and J lost 5, with 5 bases in between. CDR3 length: 13 residues. The CDR3 region is CASSLAADNEQFF. DNA of the CDR3: TGTGCCAGCAGCTTAGCAGCCGACAATGAGCAGTTCTTC.

This clonotype was picked up many times. The V and J genes are TRBV12-3 or TRBV12-4 and TRBJ1-4; D possibly corresponds to TRBD1 (5 bases). The V gene lost 5 bases and the J gene lost 7 bases, with 17 bases spanning the gap. The CDR3 consists of 15 residues. CDR3 loop: CASSLVYAGLEKLFF. In DNA form, the CDR3 reads TGTGCCAGCAGTCTGGTATACGCGGGGCTTGAAAAACTGTTTTTT.

This clonotype was observed a handful of times. The chain links TRBV15 to TRBJ2-2, with TRBD2 matching 8 bases. The CDR3 contains 15 residues. V was clipped by 5 bases and J by 1 base; unmatched bases: 3. Germline assignment: CDR1 LNHNV and CDR2 YYDKDF (reference sequence). In DNA, the CDR3 is TGTGCCACCAGCGATAGCGGGATGAACACCGGGGAGCTGTTTTTT. Protein sequence: CATSDSGMNTGELFF.

This clonotype was observed a few times. CDR3 protein: CASSQAGSLSYNEQFF. For the CDR3, the DNA is TGCGCCAGCAGCCAAGCGGGCAGCCTCTCCTACAATGAGCAGTTCTTC. V is TRBV4-1 and J is TRBJ2-1; D is ambiguous. Germline values: CDR1 MGHRA, CDR2 YSYEKL. This CDR3 comprises 16 residues. V lost 1 base, J lost 0 bases, and 10 bases lay in between.

This clonotype was seen only a few times. CDR3 bases: TGTGCCAGCAGAAACTTCGGCTACGAGCAGTACTTC. Translated: CASRNFGYEQYF. The rearrangement links TRBV6-6 to TRBJ2-7; no definite D call. This CDR3 contains 12 residues. The V gene lost 6 bases and the J gene lost 3 bases, with 9 bases spanning the gap. Germline-derived CDR1 and CDR2 are MNHNY and SVGAGI (reference sequence).

In this sample, this clonotype turned up a few times. V and J are TRBV6-1 and TRBJ2-7, with TRBD2 matching over 14 bases. The CDR3 is 16 residues long. CDR1 MNHNS and CDR2 SASEGT come from the germline V gene. V shed 7 bases and J 3 bases; nucleotides not matched to a gene: 8. This CDR3 reads CASTPGLAGAIYEQYF. CDR3 DNA sequence: TGTGCCAGCACACCGGGACTAGCGGGAGCAATCTACGAGCAGTACTTC.

At least ten counts were recorded for this clonotype. J is TRBJ1-1 and V is TRBV4-1; D not certain. The CDR3 loop spans 13 amino acids. Looked up from germline, CDR1 is MGHRA and CDR2 is YSYEKL. Deletions cut 0 bases from V and 4 bases from J, with 6 bases between. CDR3 loop: CASSQDPGTEAFF. CDR3 sequence (DNA): TGCGCCAGCAGCCAAGACCCCGGCACTGAAGCTTTCTTT.

In this sample, this clonotype turned up a few times. The CDR3 loop is CASSLLRTSGGETDTQYF. Here the CDR3 DNA reads TGTGCCAGCAGCCTATTGCGGACTAGCGGGGGGGAGACAGATACGCAGTATTTT. V gene TRBV11-1 combines with J gene TRBJ2-3; the match to TRBD2 covers 15 bases. Germline CDR1 SGHAT, CDR2 FQDESV (reference sequence). CDR3 length equals 18 residues. V shed 5 bases, J shed 3 bases, and the junction held 9 bases outside the gene matches.

There are many counts of this clonotype. This chain connects TRBV15 to TRBJ2-3, with D perhaps TRBD1 or TRBD2 (6 bases each). The CDR3 runs to 16 residues. The germline CDR1 and CDR2 sequences are LNHNV and YYDKDF (reference sequence). The V gene lost 1 base and the J gene lost 6 bases, with 17 bases spanning the gap. CDR3 nucleotides: TGTGCCACCAGCAGAGGAGGGGGAGGCCCAAGCGATACGCAGTATTTT. As protein: CATSRGGGGPSDTQYF.